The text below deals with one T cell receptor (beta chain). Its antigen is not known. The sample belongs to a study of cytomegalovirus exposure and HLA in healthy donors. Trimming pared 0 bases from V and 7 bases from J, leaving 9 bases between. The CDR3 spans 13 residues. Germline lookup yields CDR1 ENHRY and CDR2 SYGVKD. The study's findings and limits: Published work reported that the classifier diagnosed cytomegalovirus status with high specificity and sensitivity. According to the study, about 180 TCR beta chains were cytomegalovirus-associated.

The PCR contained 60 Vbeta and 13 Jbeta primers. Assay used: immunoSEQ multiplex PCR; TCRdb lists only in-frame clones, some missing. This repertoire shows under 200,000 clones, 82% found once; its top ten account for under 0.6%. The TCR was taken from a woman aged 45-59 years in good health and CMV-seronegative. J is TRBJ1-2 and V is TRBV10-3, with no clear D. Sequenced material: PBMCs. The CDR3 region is CAISESIAAGYTF. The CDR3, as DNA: TGTGCCATCAGTGAGTCGATAGCGGCTGGCTACACCTTC.